This record looks at one TCR beta chain sequence and its context. This entry is derived from a study of T cell changes during pregnancy in multiple sclerosis. Using immunoSEQ multiplex PCR, the repertoire was profiled, and TCRdb retains in-frame clones only, with some absent. Among about 81,000 clones listed, roughly 93% were seen once. V lost 1 base and J lost 2, with 13 bases in between. The germline V gene encodes CDR1 KGHSH and CDR2 LQKENI. This CDR3 is 16 amino acids long. The starting material was peripheral blood, obtained in the third trimester of pregnancy. The source is a female donor in good health, enrolled as a control in a pregnancy study. V gene TRBV18 combines with J gene TRBJ2-3; a weak D match, TRBD1 (6 bases). The CDR3 reads CASSPQRGYSTDTQYF. The CDR3 DNA sequence: TGTGCCAGCTCACCACAGAGGGGGTATTCCACAGATACGCAGTATTTT.